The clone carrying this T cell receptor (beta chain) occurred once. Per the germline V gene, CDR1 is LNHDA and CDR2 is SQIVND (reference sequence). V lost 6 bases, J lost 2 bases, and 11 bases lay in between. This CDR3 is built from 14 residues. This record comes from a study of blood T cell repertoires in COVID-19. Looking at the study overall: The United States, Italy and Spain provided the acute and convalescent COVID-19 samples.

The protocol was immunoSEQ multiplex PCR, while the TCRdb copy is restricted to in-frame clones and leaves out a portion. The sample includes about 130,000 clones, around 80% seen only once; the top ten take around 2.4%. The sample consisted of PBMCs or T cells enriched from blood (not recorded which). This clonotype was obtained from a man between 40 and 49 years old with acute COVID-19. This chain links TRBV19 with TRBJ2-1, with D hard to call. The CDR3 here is CASSLLGTYNEQFF. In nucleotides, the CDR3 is TGTGCCAGTAGCCTCCTAGGAACCTACAATGAGCAGTTCTTC.